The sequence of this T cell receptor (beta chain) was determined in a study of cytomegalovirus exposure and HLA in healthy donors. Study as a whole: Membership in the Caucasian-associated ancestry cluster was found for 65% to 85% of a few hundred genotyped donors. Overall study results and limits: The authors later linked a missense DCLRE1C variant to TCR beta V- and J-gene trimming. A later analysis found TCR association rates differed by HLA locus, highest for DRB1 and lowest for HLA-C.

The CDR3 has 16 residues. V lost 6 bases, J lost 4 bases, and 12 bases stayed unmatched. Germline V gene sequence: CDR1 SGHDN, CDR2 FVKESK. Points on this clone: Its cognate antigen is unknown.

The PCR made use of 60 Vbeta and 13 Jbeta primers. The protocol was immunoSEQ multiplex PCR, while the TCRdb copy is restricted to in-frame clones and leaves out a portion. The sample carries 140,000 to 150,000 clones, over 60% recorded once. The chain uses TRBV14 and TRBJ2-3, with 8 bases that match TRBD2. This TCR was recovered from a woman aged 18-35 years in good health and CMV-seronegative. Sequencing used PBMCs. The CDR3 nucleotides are TGTGCCAGCAGTTCCGGACTAGCCAAACCGGCAGATACGCAGTATTTT. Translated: CASSSGLAKPADTQYF.